This T cell receptor beta chain was identified in a study of blood T cell repertoires in COVID-19. Study as a whole: Donors in the United States, Italy and Spain gave samples during acute or convalescent COVID-19. In each case, the material was cDNA or gDNA derived from T cells, B-cell-depleted T cells, or PBMCs.

As handled by the study authors: Estimation of nucleated cell counts was performed using reference gene primer amplification. Some clones are missing from TCRdb's copy, which holds only in-frame ones; the method was immunoSEQ multiplex PCR. Clone size and the V and J calls come from that table; the DNA yielded D and trimming. The repertoire holds more than 130,000 clones, with roughly 80% as singletons. The V gene's germline CDR1 is SGHTA and CDR2 FQGNSA. This CDR3 spans 15 amino acids. The germline V and J ends were trimmed by 3 bases and 5 bases, with 16 bases remaining between them. The source material was peripheral blood. The chain is built from TRBV7-2 and TRBJ1-1; TRBD1 might be the D (5 bases). The clonotype comes from a human donor in a cohort sampled during active COVID-19. The CDR3 nucleotides are TGTGCCAGCAGCTTCATCGGGGGGAAGGGTACTGAAGCTTTCTTT. Translation: CASSFIGGKGTEAFF.